The present T cell receptor beta chain was sequenced within a study of blood T cells in healthy people across ages. The study's findings and limits: Diversity estimates drawn from one million T cells were deemed underestimates. PBMCs left unsorted prevented a conclusive naive versus antigen-experienced comparison.

Primed by a sample-barcoded 5' primer and a J-beta primer mix, a second PCR proceeded for 7 to 11 cycles. Every cDNA molecule carried a tag from a template-switch adaptor bearing 12 random nucleotides. TCRdb ran MiXCR on the 5' RACE reads and lists one entry per CDR3 protein. The sample yields approximately 800,000 distinct CDR3 sequences, about 48% seen once. Notes on this clonotype: Its antigen is not known.

Isolation per sample recovered at least 6 million PBMCs. V was pared by 5 bases and J by 0 bases, with 8 bases of the junction left unmatched. The CDR3 sequence is 18 residues long. Germline loops: CDR1 SGHVS, CDR2 FQNEAQ. Sequencing was carried out using blood. The J gene is TRBJ2-6, the V gene TRBV7-8, with 9 nucleotides matching TRBD1. The receptor was derived from a man aged 80 or over in good health. Here the CDR3 DNA reads TGTGCCAGCAGCCCGCGGACAGGGGCCCACTCTGGGGCCAACGTCCTGACTTTC. Its protein product is CASSPRTGAHSGANVLTF.